Listed below are T cell receptor beta chains from one sample, sequenced in a study of blood T cell repertoires in COVID-19. The method was immunoSEQ multiplex PCR; TCRdb's version includes in-frame clones alone and lacks a portion of them. There are over 50,000 clones in the sample; around 90% occur only once, and approximately 15% lies in the top ten. Sequences were obtained from peripheral blood. These receptor sequences come from a human donor with active COVID-19. The donor label of this sample is uncertain. The CDR3 runs from the conserved cysteine through the conserved F or W. The order of the fields is CDR3 protein, CDR3 DNA, CDR3 length, D gene, clone size, V gene, J gene. D genes are given only for firm matches. Size is omitted from some rows. Given values are once, few, many or a class for expanded clones.

CASSLGQGYNEQFF	TGTGCCAGCAGTTTGGGACAGGGGTACAATGAGCAGTTCTTC	14	TRBD1	.	TRBV27	TRBJ2-1
CASSLRDSTEAFF	TGTGCCAGCAGCTTACGGGACAGCACTGAAGCTTTCTTT	13	TRBD1	.	TRBV13	TRBJ1-1
CASSTDRIYEQYF	TGTGCCAGCAGTACCGACAGGATCTACGAGCAGTACTTC	13	.	.	TRBV5-4	TRBJ2-7
CASSVGQGNSYEQYF	TGTGCCAGCAGTGTGGGGCAGGGAAACTCCTACGAGCAGTACTTC	15	.	.	TRBV11-3	TRBJ2-7
CASSPDQGPTNTEAFF	TGTGCCAGCTCACCAGATCAGGGCCCAACTAACACTGAAGCTTTCTTT	16	.	.	TRBV18	TRBJ1-1
CASGETGGPYEQYF	TGTGCCAGCGGGGAGACAGGGGGCCCATACGAGCAGTACTTC	14	TRBD1	once	TRBV28	TRBJ2-7
CASSLVSGGVDNEQFF	TGTGCCAGCAGCTTAGTGAGCGGGGGGGTTGACAATGAGCAGTTCTTC	16	TRBD2	.	TRBV7-9	TRBJ2-1
CASSPTTGISGNTIYF	TGTGCCAGCAGCCCTACGACCGGGATCTCTGGAAACACCATATATTTT	16	.	.	TRBV2	TRBJ1-3
CASSYTQGAYTGELFF	TGTGCCAGCAGTTACACACAGGGGGCCTACACCGGGGAGCTGTTTTTT	16	TRBD1	.	TRBV6-5	TRBJ2-2
CSVNPPGLPGYTF	TGCAGCGTGAACCCGCCGGGTCTCCCGGGCTACACCTTC	13	.	.	TRBV29-1	TRBJ1-2
CASSPWSSGLEEQYF	TGTGCCAGCAGCCCGTGGAGTAGCGGCCTTGAGGAGCAGTACTTC	15	.	few	TRBV7-8	TRBJ2-7
CASSLATGGGLEAFF	TGCGCCAGCAGCTTGGCCACAGGGGGAGGTTTAGAAGCTTTCTTT	15	TRBD1	.	TRBV5-1	TRBJ1-1
CASSQVVPGTITYNEQFF	TGTGCCAGCAGCCAGGTCGTCCCCGGGACAATTACCTACAATGAGCAGTTCTTC	18	.	.	TRBV3-1/TRBV3-2	TRBJ2-1
CASSRDRGFMNTEAFF	TGTGCCAGCAGCCGGGACAGGGGGTTCATGAACACTGAAGCTTTCTTT	16	TRBD1	.	TRBV5-6	TRBJ1-1
CASSPGQGFYEQYF	TGTGCCAGCAGCCCCGGACAGGGGTTCTACGAGCAGTACTTC	14	TRBD1	.	TRBV9	TRBJ2-7
CASILDRGSYNEQFF	TGTGCCAGCATCCTCGACAGGGGCTCCTACAATGAGCAGTTCTTC	15	TRBD1	.	TRBV28	TRBJ2-1
CASSLPGIAGDNEQFF	TGTGCCAGCAGCCTTCCGGGGATAGCGGGGGACAATGAGCAGTTCTTC	16	TRBD2	.	TRBV3-1/TRBV3-2	TRBJ2-1
CASSPTHGQVKAFF	TGTGCCAGCAGTCCGACTCATGGACAGGTAAAAGCTTTCTTT	14	TRBD1	.	TRBV6-6	TRBJ1-1
CASSQLYRAGTYGYTF	TGTGCCAGCAGCCAATTGTACCGAGCGGGGACCTATGGCTACACCTTC	16	.	few	TRBV16	TRBJ1-2
CASSSNTEAFF	TGTGCCAGCAGTTCAAACACTGAAGCTTTCTTT	11	.	medium-sized	TRBV12-3/TRBV12-4	TRBJ1-1
CASRRNTEAFF	TGTGCCAGCAGGCGGAACACTGAAGCTTTCTTT	11	.	once	TRBV2	TRBJ1-1
CASSQDDSGGYNEQFF	TGTGCCAGCAGCCAAGATGATAGCGGGGGTTACAATGAGCAGTTCTTC	16	TRBD2	few	TRBV4-2	TRBJ2-1
CSVEDQGSNYGYTF	TGCAGCGTTGAAGATCAGGGGTCAAACTATGGCTACACCTTC	14	.	.	TRBV29-1	TRBJ1-2
CASSLQGSRGYTF	TGTGCCAGCAGCTTACAGGGATCCCGGGGCTACACCTTC	13	.	once	TRBV7-9	TRBJ1-2